One T cell receptor beta chain is described in this entry. V dropped 0 bases and J dropped 5 bases, with 16 bases sitting between them. This CDR3 is built from 16 residues. Germline values: CDR1 SGHAT, CDR2 FQNNGV. The data originate from a study of OX40 agonist ivuxolimab in advanced cancers. TCRdb keeps only in-frame clones here, not all; method: immunoSEQ multiplex PCR. The sample includes tens of thousands of clones, around 80% of them seen just once. This TCR came from an adult with an advanced solid tumor such as melanoma, head and neck, liver or kidney cancer. The V call is TRBV11-2, the J call TRBJ1-1, with D uncertain. The specimen was CD4+ or CD8+ T cells sorted from blood, collected in a trial of the OX40 agonist ivuxolimab. The CDR3 sequence is CASSLEWSNKKTEAFF. The CDR3 nucleotides are TGTGCCAGCAGCTTAGAGTGGAGTAATAAGAAAACTGAAGCTTTCTTT.